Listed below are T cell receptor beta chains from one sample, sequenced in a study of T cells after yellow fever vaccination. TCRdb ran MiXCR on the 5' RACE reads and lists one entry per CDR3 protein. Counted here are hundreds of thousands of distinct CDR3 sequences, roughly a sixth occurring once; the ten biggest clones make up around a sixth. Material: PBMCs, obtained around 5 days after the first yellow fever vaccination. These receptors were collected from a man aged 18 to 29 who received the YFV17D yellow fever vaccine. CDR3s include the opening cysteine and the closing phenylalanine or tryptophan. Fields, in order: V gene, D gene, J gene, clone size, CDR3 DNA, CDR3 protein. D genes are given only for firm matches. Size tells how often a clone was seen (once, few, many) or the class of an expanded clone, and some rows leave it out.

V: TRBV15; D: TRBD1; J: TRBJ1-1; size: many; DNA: TGTGCCACCAGCATGGACAGGACGAACACTGAAGCTTTCTTT; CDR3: CATSMDRTNTEAFF
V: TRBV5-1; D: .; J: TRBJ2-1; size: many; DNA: TGCGCCAGCAGCTTGGGCTACGAGCAGTTCTTC; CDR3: CASSLGYEQFF
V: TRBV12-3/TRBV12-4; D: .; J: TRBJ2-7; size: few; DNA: TGTGCCAGCAGCCCGGGCTGGGCCTACGAGCAGTACTTC; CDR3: CASSPGWAYEQYF
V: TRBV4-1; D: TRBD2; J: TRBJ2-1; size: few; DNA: TGCGCCAGCAGCCAAGTGGTAGGGAGGGGTGAGCAGTTCTTC; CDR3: CASSQVVGRGEQFF
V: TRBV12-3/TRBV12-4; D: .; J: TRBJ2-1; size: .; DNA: TGTGCCAGCACCTTGTTCACAGCTAGCTCCTACAATGAGCAGTTCTTC; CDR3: CASTLFTASSYNEQFF
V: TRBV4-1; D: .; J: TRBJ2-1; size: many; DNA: TGCGCCAGCAGCCATGCTTTAAATGAGCAGTTCTTC; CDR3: CASSHALNEQFF
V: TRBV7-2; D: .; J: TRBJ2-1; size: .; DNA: TGTGCCAGCCGCCGGGGGATCAACAATGAGCAGTTCTTC; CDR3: CASRRGINNEQFF
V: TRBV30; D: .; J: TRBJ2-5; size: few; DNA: TGTGCCTGGAGGGCCCCGGGGGTCGAAGAGACCCAGTACTTC; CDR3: CAWRAPGVEETQYF
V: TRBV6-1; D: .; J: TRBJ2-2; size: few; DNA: TGTGCCAGCAGTACCGCTTCTGGAGGGGTGAGGACCGGGGAGCTGTTTTTT; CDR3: CASSTASGGVRTGELFF
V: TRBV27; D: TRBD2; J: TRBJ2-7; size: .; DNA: TGTGCCAGCAGTCGGGAGGGACGCGCGGGGCTCAGGTACTTC; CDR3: CASSREGRAGLRYF
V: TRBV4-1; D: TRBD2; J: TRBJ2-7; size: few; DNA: TGCGCCAGCAGCCAAGTTGAACTAGCGGAGAACTACGAGCAGTACTTC; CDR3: CASSQVELAENYEQYF
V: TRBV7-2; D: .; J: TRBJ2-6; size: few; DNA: TGTGCCAGCAGCTTAGTTGCTGGGGTTGGGGCCAACGTCCTGACTTTC; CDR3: CASSLVAGVGANVLTF
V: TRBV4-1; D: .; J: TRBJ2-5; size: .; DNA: TGCGCCAGCAGCCCCAGTCTAGGTGGGACCCAGTACTTC; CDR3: CASSPSLGGTQYF
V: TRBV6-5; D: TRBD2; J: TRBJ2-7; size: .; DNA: TGTGCCAGCAGTACCGGGGGGGGCGAGCAGTACTTC; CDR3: CASSTGGGEQYF
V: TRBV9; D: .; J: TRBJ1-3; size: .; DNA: TGTGCCAGCAGCGTAGTAGGGCTTGGAAACACCATATATTTT; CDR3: CASSVVGLGNTIYF
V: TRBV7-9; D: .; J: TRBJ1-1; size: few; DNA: TGTGCCAGCAGCCTTGGGGACGTGAACACTGAAGCTTTCTTT; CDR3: CASSLGDVNTEAFF
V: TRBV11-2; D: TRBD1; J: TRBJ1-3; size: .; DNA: TGTGCCAGCAGCGCACGGGACAGGGCGGCTGGAAACACCATATATTTT; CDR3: CASSARDRAAGNTIYF
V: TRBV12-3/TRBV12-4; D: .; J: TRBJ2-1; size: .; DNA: TGTGCCAGCAACCCACATCCCACCCGAGACAATGAGCAGTTCTTC; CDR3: CASNPHPTRDNEQFF
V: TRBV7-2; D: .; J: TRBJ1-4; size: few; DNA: TGTGCCAGCAGCCCCCCGTGGGCAGGGACTAATGAAAAACTGTTTTTT; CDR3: CASSPPWAGTNEKLFF
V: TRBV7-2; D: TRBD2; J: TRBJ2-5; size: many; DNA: TGTGCCAGCAGCCGGATGTTGTTGACGGGGGGAGGGGAGACCCAGTACTTC; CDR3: CASSRMLLTGGGETQYF
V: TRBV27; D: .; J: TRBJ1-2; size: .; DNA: TGTGCCAGCAGTTTGCGAGGGACGCCGCGGGGGAGCTACACCTTC; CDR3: CASSLRGTPRGSYTF
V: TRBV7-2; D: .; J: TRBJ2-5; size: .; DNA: TGTGCCAGCAGCGCGACTCGCATCCAAGAGACCCAGTACTTC; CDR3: CASSATRIQETQYF
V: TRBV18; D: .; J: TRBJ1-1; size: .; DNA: TGTGCCAGCTCACCCCGGACGGAGACTGAAGCTTTCTTT; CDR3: CASSPRTETEAFF
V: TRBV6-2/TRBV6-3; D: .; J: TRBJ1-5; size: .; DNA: TGTGCCAGCAGTTACTTGGGGGTTAACAATCAGCCCCAGCATTTT; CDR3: CASSYLGVNNQPQHF
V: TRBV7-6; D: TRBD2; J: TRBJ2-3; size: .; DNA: TGTGCCAGCAGCTTGGATCTAGCGGGGAGCACAGATACGCAGTATTTT; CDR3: CASSLDLAGSTDTQYF
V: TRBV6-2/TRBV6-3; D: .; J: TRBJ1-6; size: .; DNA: TGTGCCAGCGCGGGCCGTTCACCCCTCCACTTT; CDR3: CASAGRSPLHF
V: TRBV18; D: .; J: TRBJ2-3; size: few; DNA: TGTGCCAGCTCGCCTTCGCGGGATACGCAGTATTTT; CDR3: CASSPSRDTQYF
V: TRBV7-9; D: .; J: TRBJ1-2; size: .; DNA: TGTGCCAGCAGCTTAGGACCGGTTCCTTATGGCTACACCTTC; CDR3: CASSLGPVPYGYTF
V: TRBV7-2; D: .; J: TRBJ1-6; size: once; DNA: TGTGCCAGCAGCTTAATTCGTCGGGGGCAAAATTCACCCCTCCACTTT; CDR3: CASSLIRRGQNSPLHF
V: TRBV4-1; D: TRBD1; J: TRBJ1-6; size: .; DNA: TGCGCCAGCAGCCAAGACGTCGACAGGGGGCTTTTATTAGGACCCCTCCACTTT; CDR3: CASSQDVDRGLLLGPLHF
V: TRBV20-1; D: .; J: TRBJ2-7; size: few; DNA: TGCAGTGCCGCCCGACAGGGCGGGAGCTACGAGCAGTACTTC; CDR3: CSAARQGGSYEQYF
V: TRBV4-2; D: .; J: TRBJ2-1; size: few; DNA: TGTGCCAGCAGCCAAGTAACCGGGGTTTACAATGAGCAGTTCTTC; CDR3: CASSQVTGVYNEQFF
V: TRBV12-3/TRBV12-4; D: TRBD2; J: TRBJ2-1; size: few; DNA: TGTGCCAGCATGGCTAGCGGTCAGGGGCAGTTCTTC; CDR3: CASMASGQGQFF
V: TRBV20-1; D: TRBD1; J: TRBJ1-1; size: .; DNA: TGCAGTGCTACTGAACAGGGGAAGGGTGATCGAGCTTTCTTT; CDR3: CSATEQGKGDRAFF
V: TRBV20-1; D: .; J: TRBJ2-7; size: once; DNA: TGCAGTGCTTGGGACGGGCACTCCTACGAGCAGTACTTC; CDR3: CSAWDGHSYEQYF